The next 22 T cell receptor beta chains were all read from a single sample in a study of radiotherapy plus CTLA-4 blockade in lung cancer. The assay was immunoSEQ multiplex PCR, and TCRdb's table has in-frame clones only and misses some. The data show around 110,000 clones, 85% to 90% seen once. Specimen: peripheral blood, collected from a patient treated with radiotherapy plus ipilimumab. All receptors derive from a human donor with non-small cell lung cancer that progressed on radiotherapy plus ipilimumab.

This chain links TRBV27 with TRBJ1-5; 10 nucleotides line up with TRBD1. The CDR3 spans 14 residues. Per germline, CDR1 MNHEY and CDR2 SMNVEV (reference sequence). With V trimmed by 5 bases and J by 6 bases, 4 bases remained unmatched. The CDR3, as DNA: TGTGCCAGCAGTACCGGACAGGGGGGTCAGCCCCAGCATTTT. This sequence encodes CASSTGQGGQPQHF.

The chain uses TRBV2 and TRBJ2-2; D gene uncertain. V was pared by 4 bases and J by 2 bases, with 17 bases between. This CDR3 comprises 17 residues. CDR1 is SNHLY, CDR2 FYNNEI, per germline. In nucleotides, the CDR3 is TGTGCCAGCAGTGTAGCCAACGGATCAGCTAACACCGGGGAGCTGTTTTTT. This encodes CASSVANGSANTGELFF.

This clone was seen more than once but under ten times. This rearrangement joins TRBV18 to TRBJ2-7; 7 nucleotides match TRBD1. From germline, CDR1 is KGHSH and CDR2 LQKENI. The ends lost 8 bases at V and 3 bases at J; junction bases unmatched: 7. The CDR3 spans 13 residues. The CDR3 is CASRGGQFYEQYF. CDR3 in DNA: TGTGCCAGCCGTGGGGGACAGTTCTACGAGCAGTACTTC.

This clone was observed a handful of times. J is TRBJ1-3 and V is TRBV11-2, with no clear D. CDR3 length: 16 residues. The V end was cut by 1 base, the J end by 0 bases, with 10 bases between. Germline-derived CDR1 and CDR2 are SGHAT and FQNNGV. The CDR3 sequence is CASSLVLGSSGNTIYF. As DNA, the CDR3 is TGTGCCAGCAGCTTAGTGTTAGGAAGCTCTGGAAACACCATATATTTT.

This sequence joins TRBV7-2 and TRBJ1-2; possible D gene TRBD1, 6 bases. CDR3 length: 15 amino acids. Germline lookup yields CDR1 SGHTA and CDR2 FQGNSA. Trimming stripped 1 base from V and 2 bases from J, with 11 bases between. The CDR3 protein is CASSLGAGANYGYTF. The CDR3 region has the DNA TGTGCCAGCAGCTTAGGGGCAGGGGCAAACTATGGCTACACCTTC.

The rearrangement uses TRBV5-1 and TRBJ1-1, with D perhaps TRBD1 (6 bases). The CDR3 loop spans 16 amino acids. The V end was cut by 0 bases, the J end by 0 bases, with 12 bases between. The germline gives CDR1 SGHRS, CDR2 YFSETQ. The CDR3 bases are TGCGCCAGCAGCTTGGGACAGGCTTTCATGAACACTGAAGCTTTCTTT. Protein sequence: CASSLGQAFMNTEAFF.

The CDR3 sequence: CASSPLTRSEQYF. Here the CDR3 DNA reads TGTGCCAGCAGCCCCCTTACTAGATCCGAGCAGTACTTC. This chain uses TRBV7-6 with TRBJ2-7; D possibly corresponds to TRBD2 (5 bases). V was pared by 5 bases and J by 6 bases, with 14 bases between. The CDR3 is made up of 13 amino acids. Germline CDR1 and CDR2: SGHVS and FNYEAQ.

The chain combines TRBV7-3 with TRBJ2-3, with a weak D call TRBD2 (5 bases). The CDR3 consists of 14 residues. V dropped 6 bases and J dropped 3 bases, with 13 bases sitting between them. The germline V gene has CDR1 SGHTA and CDR2 FQGTGA. CDR3 amino acids: CASSPTGVTDTQYF. CDR3 nucleotides: TGTGCCAGCAGTCCGACCGGGGTGACAGATACGCAGTATTTT.

This clone was counted only a few times. This rearrangement joins TRBV6-5 to TRBJ2-7, with a possible D match to TRBD2 (6 bases). The V gene lost 0 bases and the J gene lost 2 bases, with 11 bases spanning the gap. The CDR3 totals 15 residues. Germline V lookup: CDR1 MNHEY, CDR2 SVGAGI. The CDR3 sequence: CASSYSGRGAYEQYF. Written as DNA, the CDR3 is TGTGCCAGCAGTTACTCAGGGCGGGGAGCCTACGAGCAGTACTTC.

This clone showed up just a few times. V and J are TRBV28 and TRBJ1-1; TRBD1 matches 7 bases. The CDR3 sequence is 10 residues long. CDR1 MDHEN and CDR2 SYDVKM come from the germline V gene. V lost 5 bases and J lost 12; bases outside the gene matches: 3. CDR3 in DNA: TGTGCCAGCAGTGCACAGGGGTCTTTCTTT. It codes for CASSAQGSFF.

V gene TRBV7-9 combines with J gene TRBJ2-1; D might be TRBD1 (5 bases). The length of the CDR3 is 13 residues. Germline V gives CDR1 SEHNR, CDR2 FQNEAQ (reference sequence). V was pared by 5 bases and J by 2 bases, with 7 bases between. The CDR3 nucleotides read TGTGCCAGCAGCGAAGGGGCCTACAATGAGCAGTTCTTC. The encoded protein is CASSEGAYNEQFF.

This chain joins TRBV7-8 and TRBJ1-1; TRBD1 aligns across 9 bases. The CDR3 has 16 residues. Germline CDR1 is SGHVS and CDR2 is FQNEAQ. J was trimmed by 0 bases and V by 5 bases; bases with no gene match: 7. The CDR3 here is CASSTTGGVMNTEAFF. CDR3 DNA sequence: TGTGCCAGCAGCACGACAGGGGGAGTCATGAACACTGAAGCTTTCTTT.

V usage is TRBV6-5 and J usage is TRBJ1-3; D is unresolved. The CDR3 sequence is 13 residues long. Per the germline V gene, CDR1 is MNHEY and CDR2 is SVGAGI. The ends were cut back, 7 bases at V and 1 base at J, with 8 bases in the middle. The CDR3 sequence: CASTGESGNTIYF. CDR3 sequence (DNA): TGTGCCAGCACAGGCGAGTCTGGAAACACCATATATTTT.

This clone was recorded once. The rearrangement uses TRBV18 and TRBJ1-1; D gene ambiguous. The CDR3 totals 17 residues. V lost 3 bases to trimming and J lost 4 bases, with 21 bases between them. The germline V gene encodes CDR1 KGHSH and CDR2 LQKENI. This chain's CDR3 is CASSPTRGKGTSTEAFF. Written as DNA, the CDR3 is TGTGCCAGCTCACCCACTCGTGGTAAGGGAACCAGCACTGAAGCTTTCTTT.

This chain links TRBV7-2 with TRBJ2-7; 10 bases match TRBD2. The CDR3 spans 14 residues. The J segment lost 7 bases and the V segment lost 3 bases, leaving 6 bases of the junction unmatched. Per the germline V gene, CDR1 is SGHTA and CDR2 is FQGNSA. The DNA for the CDR3 is TGTGCCAGCAGCTTTCCGGGACTAGCGAGAGAGCAGTACTTC. The encoded protein is CASSFPGLAREQYF.

The chain recombines TRBV5-1 with TRBJ2-7; 11 positions agree with TRBD2. CDR3 length: 14 residues. V gave up 4 bases and J gave up 3 bases; unmatched junction bases: 3. Germline loops: CDR1 SGHRS, CDR2 YFSETQ. CDR3 nucleotides: TGCGCCAGCAGCAAAACTAGCGGGAGCTACGAGCAGTACTTC. Protein sequence: CASSKTSGSYEQYF.

The V gene is TRBV2, the J gene TRBJ2-5; D remains unclear. The V end lost 4 bases, the J end lost 2 bases, and 11 bases lay between the germline ends. There are 14 residues in the CDR3. Germline CDR1 SNHLY, CDR2 FYNNEI. This CDR3 is CASSGAAQQETQYF. The CDR3 DNA sequence: TGTGCCAGCAGTGGGGCAGCCCAACAAGAGACCCAGTACTTC.

The rearrangement joins TRBV6-1 to TRBJ2-5; tentatively, D is TRBD1 (5 bases). V lost 5 bases and J 1 base, leaving 11 bases between the germline ends. The CDR3 loop spans 14 amino acids. Per germline, CDR1 MNHNS and CDR2 SASEGT. The CDR3 DNA reads as TGTGCCAGCAGTTCCCCGACAGCCCAAGAGACCCAGTACTTC. The encoded protein is CASSSPTAQETQYF.

This clone was detected once. Relative to the germline gene, one junction end is altered; a read error may explain this. This sequence joins TRBV7-8 and TRBJ2-7; D is perhaps TRBD1 (5 bases). The V gene's germline CDR1 is SGHVS and CDR2 FQNEAQ. This CDR3 is 11 amino acids long. CDR3 DNA: TGTGCCAGCAGCTTAGGGTTGGGGCCACGGTTC. It encodes CASSLGLGPRF.

The rearrangement uses TRBV5-1 and TRBJ2-7, with 9 bases aligning to TRBD1. Germline loops: CDR1 SGHRS, CDR2 YFSETQ. This CDR3 is built from 17 residues. Germline trimming cut 2 bases from V and 6 bases from J; bases unmatched to any gene: 15. The CDR3 loop is CASSFLGLQGAASEQYF. CDR3 DNA: TGCGCCAGCAGCTTTTTGGGTCTACAGGGGGCGGCCAGCGAGCAGTACTTC.

The V call is TRBV9, the J call TRBJ2-1, with 9 bases that match TRBD2. The trim removed 0 bases at V and 4 bases at J, leaving 11 bases unmatched. The V gene's germline CDR1 is SGDLS and CDR2 YYNGEE. This CDR3 contains 18 residues. CDR3: CASSVGLAGPTLYNEQFF. The CDR3, as DNA: TGTGCCAGCAGCGTAGGCCTAGCGGGGCCCACCCTTTACAATGAGCAGTTCTTC. The full variable domain, its missing parts supplied by reference TRBV9 and TRBJ2-1, is DSGVTQTPKHLITATGQRVTLRCSPRSGDLSVYWYQQSLDQGLQFLIQYYNGEERAKGNILERFSAQQFPDLHSELNLSSLELGDSALYFCASSVGLAGPTLYNEQFFGPGTRLTVL.

V is TRBV19 and J is TRBJ2-7; TRBD2 is a possible D gene (6 bases). From germline, CDR1 is LNHDA and CDR2 SQIVND (reference sequence). This CDR3 is 17 amino acids long. The V end lost 3 bases, the J end lost 2 bases, and 20 bases lay between the germline ends. CDR3 coding DNA: TGTGCCAGTAGTATTCCTATTGCGGGCGGGAAGACCTACGAGCAGTACTTC. Its translation is CASSIPIAGGKTYEQYF.